This record covers a single T cell receptor (beta chain). Its antigen is currently unknown. Clones were sequenced by immunoSEQ multiplex PCR, and TCRdb holds only the in-frame ones, with some missing. This sample carries approximately 2.1 million clones, roughly 93% of them seen once, and the ten largest clones take 0.35% to 0.5%. This entry is derived from a study of shared clonotypes between healthy human individuals. Notes on the study in general: The study generally estimated greater richness for naive than memory subsets.

Input material: naive CD4+ T cells from PBMCs. Subset noted: CD45RA+ positively selected. The clonotype comes from a man aged 18 to 35 in good health. Some clones in this sample may be carry-over from other donors' samples.

This CDR3 reads CASSVDRGHQPQHF. CDR3 sequence (DNA): TGTGCCAGCAGCGTGGACAGGGGGCACCAGCCCCAGCATTTT. The chain joins TRBV5-8 to TRBJ1-5; 11 bases agree with TRBD1. V lost 4 bases, J lost 7 bases, and 4 bases stayed unmatched. Germline-derived CDR1 and CDR2 are SGHTS and YDEGEE. This CDR3 region has 14 residues.